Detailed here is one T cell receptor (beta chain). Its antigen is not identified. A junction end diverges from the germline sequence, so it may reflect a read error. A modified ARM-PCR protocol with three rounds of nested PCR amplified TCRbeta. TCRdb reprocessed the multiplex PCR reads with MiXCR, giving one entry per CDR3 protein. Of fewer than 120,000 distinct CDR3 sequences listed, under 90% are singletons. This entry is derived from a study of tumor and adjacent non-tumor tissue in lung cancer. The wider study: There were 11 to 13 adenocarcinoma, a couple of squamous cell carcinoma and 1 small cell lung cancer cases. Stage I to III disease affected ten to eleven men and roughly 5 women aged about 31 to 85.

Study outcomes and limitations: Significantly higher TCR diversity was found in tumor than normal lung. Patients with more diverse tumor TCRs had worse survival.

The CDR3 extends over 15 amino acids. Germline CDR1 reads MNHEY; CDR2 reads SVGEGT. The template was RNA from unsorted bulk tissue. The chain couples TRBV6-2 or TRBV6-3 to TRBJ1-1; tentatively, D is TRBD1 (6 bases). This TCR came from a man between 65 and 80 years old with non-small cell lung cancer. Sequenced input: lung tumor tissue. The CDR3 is CANSSPGHRRAGAFF. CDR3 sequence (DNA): TGTGCCAACAGTAGCCCGGGACATCGAAGGGCGGGAGCTTTCTTT.